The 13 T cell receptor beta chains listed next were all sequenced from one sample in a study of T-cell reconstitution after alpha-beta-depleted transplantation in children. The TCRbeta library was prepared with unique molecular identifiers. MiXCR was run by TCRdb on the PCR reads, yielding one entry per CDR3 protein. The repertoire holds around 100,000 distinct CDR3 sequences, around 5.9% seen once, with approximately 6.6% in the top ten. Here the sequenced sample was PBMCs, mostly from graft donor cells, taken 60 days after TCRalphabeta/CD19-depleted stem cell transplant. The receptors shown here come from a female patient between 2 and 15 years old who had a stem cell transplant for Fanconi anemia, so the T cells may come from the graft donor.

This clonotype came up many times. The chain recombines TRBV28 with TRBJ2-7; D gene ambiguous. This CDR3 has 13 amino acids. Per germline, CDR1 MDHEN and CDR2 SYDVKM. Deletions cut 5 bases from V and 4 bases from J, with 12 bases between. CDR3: CASSPGLLYEQYF. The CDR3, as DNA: TGTGCCAGCAGTCCGGGCCTCCTTTACGAGCAGTACTTC.

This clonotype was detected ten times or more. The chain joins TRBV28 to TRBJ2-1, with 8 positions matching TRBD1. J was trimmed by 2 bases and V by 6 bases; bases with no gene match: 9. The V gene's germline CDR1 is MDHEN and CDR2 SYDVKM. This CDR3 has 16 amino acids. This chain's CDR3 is CASSPAGTGAYNEQFF. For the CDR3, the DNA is TGTGCCAGCAGCCCCGCCGGGACAGGCGCCTACAATGAGCAGTTCTTC.

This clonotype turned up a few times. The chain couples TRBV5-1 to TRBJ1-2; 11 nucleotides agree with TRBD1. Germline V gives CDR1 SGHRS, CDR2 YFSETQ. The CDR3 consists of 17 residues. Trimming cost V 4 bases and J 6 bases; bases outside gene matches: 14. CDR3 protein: CASSRFGQGASAHGYTF. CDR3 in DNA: TGCGCCAGCAGCAGATTCGGACAGGGGGCGTCCGCACATGGCTACACCTTC.

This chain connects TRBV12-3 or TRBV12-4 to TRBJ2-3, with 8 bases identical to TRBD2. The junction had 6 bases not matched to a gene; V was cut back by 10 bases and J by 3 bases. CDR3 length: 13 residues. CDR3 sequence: CATSGGRTDTQYF. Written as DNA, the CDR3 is TGTGCCACCAGCGGGGGAAGAACAGATACGCAGTATTTT.

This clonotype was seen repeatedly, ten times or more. CDR3 residues: CASSYGHNEQFF. CDR3 nucleotides: TGTGCCAGCAGTTACGGCCACAATGAGCAGTTCTTC. The V gene is TRBV6-5, the J gene TRBJ2-1, with D unresolved. Germline CDR1 and CDR2: MNHEY and SVGAGI. Trimming removed 2 bases from V and 5 bases from J, with 4 bases in between. CDR3 length: 12 residues.

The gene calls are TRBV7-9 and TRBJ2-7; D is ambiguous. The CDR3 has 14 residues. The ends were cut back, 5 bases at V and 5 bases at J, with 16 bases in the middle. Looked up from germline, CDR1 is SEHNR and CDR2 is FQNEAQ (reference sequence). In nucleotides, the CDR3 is TGTGCCAGCAGCCCCCCGTCTAAGGGAAACGAGCAGTACTTC. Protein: CASSPPSKGNEQYF.

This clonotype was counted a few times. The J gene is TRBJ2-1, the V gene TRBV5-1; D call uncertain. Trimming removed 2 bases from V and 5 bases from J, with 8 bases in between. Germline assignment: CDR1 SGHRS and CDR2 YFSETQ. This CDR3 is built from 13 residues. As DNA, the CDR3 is TGCGCCAGCAGCTTTTGGAGAAACAATGAGCAGTTCTTC. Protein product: CASSFWRNNEQFF.

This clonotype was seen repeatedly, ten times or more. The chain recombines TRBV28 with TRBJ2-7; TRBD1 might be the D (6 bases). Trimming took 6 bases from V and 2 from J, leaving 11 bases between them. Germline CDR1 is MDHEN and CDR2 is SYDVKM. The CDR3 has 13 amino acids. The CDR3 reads CASSRQVPYEQYF. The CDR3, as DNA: TGTGCCAGCAGCCGACAGGTCCCCTACGAGCAGTACTTC.

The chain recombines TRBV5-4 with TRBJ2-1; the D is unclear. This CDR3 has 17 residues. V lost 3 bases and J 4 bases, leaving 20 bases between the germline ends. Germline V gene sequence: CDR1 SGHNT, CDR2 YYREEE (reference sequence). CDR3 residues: CASSSTPGQQRYNEQFF. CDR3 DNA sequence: TGTGCCAGCAGCTCCACCCCGGGCCAACAAAGGTACAATGAGCAGTTCTTC.

This chain's CDR3 is CAWSVVTILESGANVLTF. In DNA form, the CDR3 reads TGTGCCTGGAGTGTAGTCACGATCCTGGAGTCTGGGGCCAACGTCCTGACTTTC. The gene calls are TRBV30 and TRBJ2-6, with unresolved D. The V end lost 0 bases, the J end lost 1 base, and 16 bases lay between the germline ends. The CDR3 covers 18 residues. CDR1 is GTSNPN and CDR2 is SVGIG in the germline V gene (reference sequence). Full variable domain (remainder filled in from reference TRBV30 and TRBJ2-6): SQTIHQWPATLVQPVGSPLSLECTVEGTSNPNLYWYRQAAGRGLQLLFYSVGIGQISSEVPQNLSASRPQDRQFILSSKKLLLSDSGFYLCAWSVVTILESGANVLTFGAGSRLTVL.

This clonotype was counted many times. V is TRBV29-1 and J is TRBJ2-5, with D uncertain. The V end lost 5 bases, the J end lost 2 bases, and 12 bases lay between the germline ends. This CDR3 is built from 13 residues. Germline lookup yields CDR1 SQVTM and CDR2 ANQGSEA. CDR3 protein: CSVPKHGQETQYF. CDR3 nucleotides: TGCAGCGTTCCAAAGCACGGACAAGAGACCCAGTACTTC.

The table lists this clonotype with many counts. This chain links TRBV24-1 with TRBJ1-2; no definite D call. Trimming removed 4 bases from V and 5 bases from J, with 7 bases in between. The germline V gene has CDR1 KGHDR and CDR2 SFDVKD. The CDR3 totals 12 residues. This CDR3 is CATSEAGYGYTF. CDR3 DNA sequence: TGTGCCACCAGTGAAGCCGGTTATGGCTACACCTTC.

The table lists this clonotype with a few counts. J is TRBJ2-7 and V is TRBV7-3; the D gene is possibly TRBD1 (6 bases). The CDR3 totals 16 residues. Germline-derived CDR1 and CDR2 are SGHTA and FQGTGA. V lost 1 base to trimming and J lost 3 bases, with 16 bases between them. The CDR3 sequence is CASSLRAHRENYEQYF. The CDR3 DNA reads TGTGCCAGCAGCTTAAGGGCTCACAGGGAGAACTACGAGCAGTACTTC.